The next 10 T cell receptor beta chains were all read from a single sample in a study of cytomegalovirus exposure and HLA in healthy donors. Libraries were prepared by immunoSEQ multiplex PCR; TCRdb keeps only in-frame clonotypes and omits some of them. Seen here are a few hundred thousand clones, 80% to 90% observed once, and the top ten hold under 0.9%. The sample comprised PBMCs. Receptors originate from a woman aged 18-30 years in good health and CMV-seronegative.

The chain is built from TRBV11-3 and TRBJ2-1; TRBD2 matches at 9 bases. Trimming cost V 5 bases and J 4 bases; bases outside gene matches: 3. Germline CDR1 and CDR2: SGHNT and YENEEA. The CDR3 has 14 residues. The CDR3 spells CASSKTSGYNEQFF. The CDR3 nucleotides are TGTGCCAGCAGCAAGACTAGCGGATACAATGAGCAGTTCTTC.

V usage is TRBV4-1 and J usage is TRBJ2-7, with 10 bases identical to TRBD2. The CDR3 is 16 residues long. The ends lost 3 bases at V and 0 bases at J; junction bases unmatched: 5. From germline, CDR1 is MGHRA and CDR2 YSYEKL. The CDR3, as DNA: TGCGCCAGCAGCCAGGATAGGACTAGCGGCTCCTACGAGCAGTACTTC. The encoded protein is CASSQDRTSGSYEQYF.

The chain is built from TRBV2 and TRBJ2-3, with 9 bases identical to TRBD1. This CDR3 region has 15 residues. Per germline, CDR1 SNHLY and CDR2 FYNNEI. The J segment lost 2 bases and the V segment lost 8 bases, leaving 8 bases of the junction unmatched. The CDR3 here is CASYRTGADTDTQYF. In DNA, the CDR3 is TGTGCCAGCTACAGGACAGGGGCCGACACAGATACGCAGTATTTT.

The sample holds a few counts of this clone. V usage is TRBV18 and J usage is TRBJ1-6, with D tentatively TRBD1 (5 bases). The germline V gene encodes CDR1 KGHSH and CDR2 LQKENI. Trimming cost V 4 bases and J 14 bases, with 21 bases left between them. CDR3 length equals 15 residues. The CDR3 region is CASSLGTGAFEALHF. DNA of the CDR3: TGTGCCAGCTCACTGGGGACTGGAGCATTCGAAGCCCTCCACTTT.

The chain couples TRBV25-1 to TRBJ1-2; 8 bases map to TRBD1. The CDR3 has 14 amino acids. Trimming took 8 bases from V and 1 from J; bases not matched to a gene: 6. Looked up from germline, CDR1 is MGHDK and CDR2 is SYGVNS. The CDR3 here is CASDGQGDNYGYTF. In DNA form, the CDR3 reads TGTGCCAGCGATGGACAGGGAGATAACTATGGCTACACCTTC.

The chain links TRBV7-6 to TRBJ2-5; 8 positions agree with TRBD1. From germline, CDR1 is SGHVS and CDR2 FNYEAQ. The CDR3 totals 16 residues. After removal of 4 bases from V and 5 bases from J, the junction contained 12 bases not matched to a gene. CDR3 DNA: TGTGCCAGCAGCTCGACTGTGGGGACAGGCCCCGAGACCCAGTACTTC. Its translation: CASSSTVGTGPETQYF.

The chain carries TRBV6-5 and TRBJ1-6, with 8 bases matching TRBD1. The CDR3 extends over 15 amino acids. CDR1 is MNHEY, CDR2 SVGAGI, per germline. The V and J ends lost 2 bases and 10 bases, in that order; junction bases with no gene match: 7. DNA for the CDR3: TGTGCCAGCAGTTACGTGGACAGGGCTGGATCACCCCTCCACTTT. This gives the protein CASSYVDRAGSPLHF.

The rearrangement joins TRBV30 to TRBJ1-2; D not resolved. This CDR3 contains 20 residues. V lost 1 base and J 4 bases, leaving 31 bases between the germline ends. Per germline, CDR1 GTSNPN and CDR2 SVGIG (reference sequence). The CDR3 reads CAWSGEGRASRPPRFYGYTF. In DNA form, the CDR3 reads TGTGCCTGGAGTGGGGAGGGTCGCGCATCCCGGCCCCCTCGCTTCTATGGCTACACCTTC.

The chain links TRBV18 to TRBJ1-1; D uncertain. The germline V and J ends were trimmed by 5 bases and 2 bases, with 12 bases remaining between them. The CDR3 has 14 residues. Germline loops: CDR1 KGHSH, CDR2 LQKENI. CDR3 bases: TGTGCCAGCTCAGTTGCGACTCCTAACACTGAAGCTTTCTTT. This encodes CASSVATPNTEAFF.

The chain uses TRBV5-1 and TRBJ2-5, with 9 bases aligning to TRBD1. CDR3 length: 16 residues. The germline CDR1 and CDR2 sequences are SGHRS and YFSETQ. The J segment lost 5 bases and the V segment lost 4 bases, leaving 12 bases of the junction unmatched. CDR3 DNA: TGCGCCAGCAGCATAGAATTACACAGGGGGCGGGAGACCCAGTACTTC. Amino acid sequence: CASSIELHRGRETQYF.